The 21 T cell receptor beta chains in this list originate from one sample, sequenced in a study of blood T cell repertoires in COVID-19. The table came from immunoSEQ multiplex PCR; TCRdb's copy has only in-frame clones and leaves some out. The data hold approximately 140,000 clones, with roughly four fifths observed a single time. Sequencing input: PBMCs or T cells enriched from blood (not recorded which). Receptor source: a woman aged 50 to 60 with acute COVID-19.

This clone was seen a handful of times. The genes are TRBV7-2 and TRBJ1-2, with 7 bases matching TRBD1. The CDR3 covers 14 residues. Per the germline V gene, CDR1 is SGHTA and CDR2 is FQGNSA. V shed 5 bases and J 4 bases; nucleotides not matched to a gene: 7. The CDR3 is CASSPPGQSYGYTF. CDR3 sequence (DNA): TGTGCCAGCAGCCCCCCGGGACAGAGCTATGGCTACACCTTC.

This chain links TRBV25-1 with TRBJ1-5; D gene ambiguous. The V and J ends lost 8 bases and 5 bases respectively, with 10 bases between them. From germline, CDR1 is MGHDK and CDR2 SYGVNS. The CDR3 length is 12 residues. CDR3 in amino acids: CASRWEDQPQHF. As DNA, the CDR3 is TGTGCCAGCCGTTGGGAGGATCAGCCCCAGCATTTT.

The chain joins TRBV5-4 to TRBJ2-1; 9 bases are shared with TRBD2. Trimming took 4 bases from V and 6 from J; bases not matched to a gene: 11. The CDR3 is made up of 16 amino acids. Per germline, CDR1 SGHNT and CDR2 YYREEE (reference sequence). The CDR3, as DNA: TGTGCCAGCAGCCGAGAACCGGGACTAGCTCGCAATGAGCAGTTCTTC. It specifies CASSREPGLARNEQFF.

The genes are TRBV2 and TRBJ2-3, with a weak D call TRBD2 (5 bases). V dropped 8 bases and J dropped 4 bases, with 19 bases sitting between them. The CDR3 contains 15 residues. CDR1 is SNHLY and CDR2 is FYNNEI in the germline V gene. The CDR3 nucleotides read TGTGCCAGCTTTCAACCGGGGTATCTGGCAGATACGCAGTATTTT. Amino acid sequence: CASFQPGYLADTQYF.

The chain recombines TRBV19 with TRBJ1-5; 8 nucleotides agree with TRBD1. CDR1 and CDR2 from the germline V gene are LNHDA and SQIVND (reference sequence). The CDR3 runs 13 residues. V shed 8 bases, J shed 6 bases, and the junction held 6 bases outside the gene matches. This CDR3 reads CASADREGQPQHF. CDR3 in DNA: TGTGCCAGTGCGGACAGGGAGGGTCAGCCCCAGCATTTT.

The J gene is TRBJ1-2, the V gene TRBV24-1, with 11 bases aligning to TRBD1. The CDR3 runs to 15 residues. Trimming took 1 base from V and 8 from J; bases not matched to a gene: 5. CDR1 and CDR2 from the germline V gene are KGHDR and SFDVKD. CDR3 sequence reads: CATSDFGQGAGGYTF. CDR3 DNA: TGTGCCACCAGTGATTTCGGACAGGGGGCTGGAGGCTACACCTTC.

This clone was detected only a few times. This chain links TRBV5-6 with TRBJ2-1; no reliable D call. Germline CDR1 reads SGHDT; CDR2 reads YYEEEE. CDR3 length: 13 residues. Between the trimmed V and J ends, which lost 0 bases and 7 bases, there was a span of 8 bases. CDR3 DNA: TGTGCCAGCAGCTTGGTTGGCAGTAATGAGCAGTTCTTC. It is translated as CASSLVGSNEQFF.

The chain's CDR3 is CAWSAGRVETQYF. The DNA for the CDR3 is TGTGCCTGGAGTGCAGGCAGGGTAGAGACCCAGTACTTC. This chain uses TRBV30 with TRBJ2-5; D possibly corresponds to TRBD1 (5 bases). The V gene's germline CDR1 is GTSNPN and CDR2 SVGIG (reference sequence). The CDR3 runs to 13 residues. V gave up 1 base and J gave up 4 bases, with 10 bases separating them.

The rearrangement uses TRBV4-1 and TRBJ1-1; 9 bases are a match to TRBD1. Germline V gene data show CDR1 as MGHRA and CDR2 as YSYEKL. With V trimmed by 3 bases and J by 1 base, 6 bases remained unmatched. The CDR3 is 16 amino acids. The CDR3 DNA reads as TGCGCCAGCAGCCACTCGACAGGGGGTTGGAACACTGAAGCTTTCTTT. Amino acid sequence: CASSHSTGGWNTEAFF.

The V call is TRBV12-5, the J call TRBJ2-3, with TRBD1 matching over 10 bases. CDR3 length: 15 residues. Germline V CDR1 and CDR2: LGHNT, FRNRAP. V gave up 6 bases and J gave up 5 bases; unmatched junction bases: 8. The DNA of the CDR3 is TGTGCTAGTGGGGATCCGGGACAGGGGAAAGATACGCAGTATTTT. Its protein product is CASGDPGQGKDTQYF.

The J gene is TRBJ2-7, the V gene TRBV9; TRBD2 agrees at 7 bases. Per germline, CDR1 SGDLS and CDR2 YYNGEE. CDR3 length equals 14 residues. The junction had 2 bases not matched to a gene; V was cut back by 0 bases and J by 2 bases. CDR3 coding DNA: TGTGCCAGCAGCGTAGGCGGGAGCGCCTACGAGCAGTACTTC. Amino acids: CASSVGGSAYEQYF.

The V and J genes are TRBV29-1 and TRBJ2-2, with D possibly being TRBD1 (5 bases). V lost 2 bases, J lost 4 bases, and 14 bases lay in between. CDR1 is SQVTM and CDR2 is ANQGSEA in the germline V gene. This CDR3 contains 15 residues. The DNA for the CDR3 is TGCAGCGTTGAATCCAGGGCTCGTGGCACCGGGGAGCTGTTTTTT. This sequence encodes CSVESRARGTGELFF.

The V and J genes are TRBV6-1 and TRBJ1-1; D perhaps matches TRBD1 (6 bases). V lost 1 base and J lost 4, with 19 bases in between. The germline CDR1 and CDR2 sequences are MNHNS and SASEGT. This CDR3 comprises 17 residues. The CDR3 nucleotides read TGTGCCAGCAGTGAAGGCTCGTCGGGGGGCGCGGGCACTGAAGCTTTCTTT. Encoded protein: CASSEGSSGGAGTEAFF.

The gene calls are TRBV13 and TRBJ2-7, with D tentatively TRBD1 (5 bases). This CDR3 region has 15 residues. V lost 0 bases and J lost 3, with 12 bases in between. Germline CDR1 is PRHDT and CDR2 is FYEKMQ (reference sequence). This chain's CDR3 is CASSLGRTRVYEQYF. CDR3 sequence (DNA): TGTGCCAGCAGCTTAGGCCGGACCAGGGTCTACGAGCAGTACTTC.

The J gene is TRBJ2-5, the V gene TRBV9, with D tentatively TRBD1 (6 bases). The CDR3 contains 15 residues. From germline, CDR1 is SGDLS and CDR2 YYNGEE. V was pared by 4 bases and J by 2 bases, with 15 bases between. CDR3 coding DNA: TGTGCCAGCAGCTCGGACAGTTCAACTCAAGAGACCCAGTACTTC. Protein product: CASSSDSSTQETQYF.

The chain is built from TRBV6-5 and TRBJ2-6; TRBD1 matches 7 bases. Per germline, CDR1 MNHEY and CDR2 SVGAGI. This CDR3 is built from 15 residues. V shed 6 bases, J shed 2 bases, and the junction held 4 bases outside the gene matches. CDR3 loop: CASRATGAGANVLTF. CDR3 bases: TGTGCCAGCAGGGCCACAGGGGCTGGGGCCAACGTCCTGACTTTC.

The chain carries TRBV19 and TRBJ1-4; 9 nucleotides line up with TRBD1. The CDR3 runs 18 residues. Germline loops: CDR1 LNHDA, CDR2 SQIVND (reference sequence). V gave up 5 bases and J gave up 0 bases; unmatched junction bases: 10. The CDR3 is CASSSKAGQGATNEKLFF. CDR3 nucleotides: TGTGCCAGTAGTTCAAAAGCGGGACAGGGCGCAACTAATGAAAAACTGTTTTTT.

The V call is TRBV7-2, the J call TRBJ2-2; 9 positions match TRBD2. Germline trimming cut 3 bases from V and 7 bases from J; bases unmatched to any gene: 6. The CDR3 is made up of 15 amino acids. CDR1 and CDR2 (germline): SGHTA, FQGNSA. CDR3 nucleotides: TGTGCCAGCAGCTTTGGCGGGAGGGTGTTCGGGGAGCTGTTTTTT. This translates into CASSFGGRVFGELFF.

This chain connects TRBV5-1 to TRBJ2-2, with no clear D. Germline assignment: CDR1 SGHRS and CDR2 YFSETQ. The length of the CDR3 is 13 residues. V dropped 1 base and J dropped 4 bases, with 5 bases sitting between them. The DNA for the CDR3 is TGCGCCAGCAGCTTGCAGGCCACCGGGGAGCTGTTTTTT. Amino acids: CASSLQATGELFF.

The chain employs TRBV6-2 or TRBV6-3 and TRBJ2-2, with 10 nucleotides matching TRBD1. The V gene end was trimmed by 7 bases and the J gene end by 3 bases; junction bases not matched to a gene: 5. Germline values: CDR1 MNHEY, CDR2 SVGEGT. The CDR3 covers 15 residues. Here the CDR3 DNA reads TGTGCCAGCACCCCCGGGACAGGGGACACCGGGGAGCTGTTTTTT. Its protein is CASTPGTGDTGELFF.

The CDR3 DNA reads TGCGCCAGCAGCCAAATGGGCGCCATGAACACTGAAGCTTTCTTT. It codes for CASSQMGAMNTEAFF. V is TRBV4-3 and J is TRBJ1-1; no reliable D call. CDR3 length: 15 amino acids. Germline V gene sequence: CDR1 LGHNA, CDR2 YSLEER. V was trimmed by 2 bases and J by 0 bases, leaving 10 bases between them.